A single TCR beta chain is shown here with its context. It has no known antigen specificity. Base-call qualities are not available, and no considerably larger clone is one nucleotide away. Here V drops 4 bases and J drops 5 bases, and the junction holds 12 bases not matched to any gene. Looking up the germline V gene yields CDR1 SGHRS and CDR2 YFSETQ. The CDR3 goes from the cysteine to the phenylalanine over 15 residues. Of all the DNA, just the CDR3 is kept, 45 bases in frame from base 1. This sample is drawn from a study of blood T cell repertoires in COVID-19 (dated by TCRdb to about 2020). In the study overall: The collaborator samples originated in the United States, Italy and Spain and spanned the acute and convalescent phases of COVID-19. The material from the prospective study consisted of cDNA or gDNA derived from T cells, B-cell-depleted T cells, or PBMCs. Samples came from the ongoing ImmuneRACE study (first 160 participants) plus 1,254 subjects from 6 global collaborators. Deeply sampled blood TCRbeta repertoires from subjects exposed to, actively infected with, or recovered from COVID-19 were included in the dataset. Where available, HLA class I and class II types were obtained from metadata supplied by the sample provider rather than from assay-based typing. The sample metadata nearly always contained a de-identified subject ID, COVID-19 status, age in years and sex. The repertoires were released in a freely available public database meant as a resource for research on the immune response to SARS-CoV-2.

TCRbeta CDR3 regions were amplified from genomic DNA using the immunoSEQ Assay, a bias-controlled multiplex PCR. The paper's processing steps were these. The number of nucleated cells in each sample was estimated by amplification of reference gene primers within the assay. To quantify the absolute abundance of each unique TCRbeta CDR3 rearrangement, sequence reads were collapsed and filtered. Productive Simpson clonality was computed per sample as the square root of Simpson's diversity index over productive rearrangements. TCRdb limited this immuneACCESS table to in-frame rearrangements with V and J called. A share of clones is missing; checked studies link under half to unresolved V genes, and the rest is unexplained. V and J calls and clone size follow that table, whereas D and trimming were derived from the DNA. The sample data list approximately 84,000 clones, and approximately 87% of these were observed just once. The ten top clones hold roughly an eighth of the sample.

Each collaborating institution followed its own protocols to collect whole blood in K2EDTA tubes. Collaborator samples were shipped for TCRbeta analysis as frozen whole blood, isolated PBMCs, or DNA extracted from either sample type. Beyond this particular receptor, the publication reports: The amount of clinical and demographic metadata varied by source and participant and was provided uncurated.

The rearrangement combines TRBV5-1 with TRBJ2-7; a stretch of 7 junction bases matches TRBD2. Sequenced input: peripheral blood. The clonotype originates from a human donor in a cohort sampled during active COVID-19. This receptor has the CDR3 CASSASGAGPHEQYF. Here is the DNA: TGCGCCAGCAGCGCAAGCGGGGCCGGACCTCACGAGCAGTACTTC.